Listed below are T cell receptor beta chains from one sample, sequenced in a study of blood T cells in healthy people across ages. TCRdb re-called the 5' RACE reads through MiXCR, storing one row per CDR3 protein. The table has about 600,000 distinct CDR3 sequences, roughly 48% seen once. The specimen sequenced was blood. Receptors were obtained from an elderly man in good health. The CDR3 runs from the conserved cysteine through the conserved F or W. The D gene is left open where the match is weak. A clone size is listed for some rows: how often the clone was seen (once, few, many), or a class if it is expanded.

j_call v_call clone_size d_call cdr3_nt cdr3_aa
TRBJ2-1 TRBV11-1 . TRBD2 TGTGCCAGCAGCTCTGTCGGCGGGGGGCCCTACAATGAGCAGTTCTTC CASSSVGGGPYNEQFF
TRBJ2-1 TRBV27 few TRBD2 TGTGCCAGCAGTCCCCGCACTAGCGGGATTACCTACAATGAGCAGTTCTTC CASSPRTSGITYNEQFF
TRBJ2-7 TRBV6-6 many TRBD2 TGTGCCAGCAGTGACAGACTAGCGGGGGGAACCTACGAGCAGTACTTC CASSDRLAGGTYEQYF
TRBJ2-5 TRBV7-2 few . TGTGCCAGCAGCTTGCCCGGGATGTTACAAGAGACCCAGTACTTC CASSLPGMLQETQYF
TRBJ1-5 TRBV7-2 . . TGTGCCAGCAGTTTAGCGGCTGTGAATCAGCCCCAGCATTTT CASSLAAVNQPQHF
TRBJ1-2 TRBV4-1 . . TGCGCCAGCAGCCAAGAACAGGGCCGGGGCTACACCTTC CASSQEQGRGYTF
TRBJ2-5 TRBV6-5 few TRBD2 TGTGCCAGCAGTTCTAGCGGGAGGGAGACCCAGTACTTC CASSSSGRETQYF
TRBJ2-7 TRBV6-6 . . TGTGCCAGCAAAAAAGCCGTATACGAGCAGTACTTC CASKKAVYEQYF
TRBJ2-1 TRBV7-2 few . TGTGCCAGCAGCTTAGGTCTAGCGCCAAGCTCCTACAATGAGCAGTTCTTC CASSLGLAPSSYNEQFF
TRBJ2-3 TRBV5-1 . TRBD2 TGCGCCAGCAGCCCCGGGACTAGCGGGGGGATCTCCACAGATACGCAGTATTTT CASSPGTSGGISTDTQYF
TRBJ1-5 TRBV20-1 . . TGCAGTGCTAGAGAGGGAGGGACAAATCAGCCCCAGCATTTT CSAREGGTNQPQHF
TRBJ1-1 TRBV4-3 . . TGCGCCAGCAGCCTTCAAGGGGGGGGTGACACTGAAGCTTTCTTT CASSLQGGGDTEAFF
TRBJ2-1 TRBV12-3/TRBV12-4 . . TGTGCCAGCAGCCGTGGACAGTTAAACGCCGACAATGAGCAGTTCTTC CASSRGQLNADNEQFF
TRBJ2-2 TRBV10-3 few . TGTGCCATCAGACGACCAGACACCGGGGAGCTGTTTTTT CAIRRPDTGELFF
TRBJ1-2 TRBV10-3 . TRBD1 TGTGCCATCAGTGAGTCGGGACAGGGGGCGCGAGGCTACACCTTC CAISESGQGARGYTF
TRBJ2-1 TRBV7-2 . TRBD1 TGTGCCAGCAGCAGAAAAACAGGGGATGAGCAGTTCTTC CASSRKTGDEQFF
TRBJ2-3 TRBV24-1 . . TGTGCCACCAGTGACCACGCCACAGTCACAGATACGCAGTATTTT CATSDHATVTDTQYF
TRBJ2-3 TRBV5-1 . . TGCGCCAGCAGCTCGGGCCGGGCTCCGAGCGGAGATACGCAGTATTTT CASSSGRAPSGDTQYF
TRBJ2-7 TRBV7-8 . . TGTGCCAGCAGCTTAGGTAGCTCTGGGGCGGGCTACGAGCAGTACTTC CASSLGSSGAGYEQYF
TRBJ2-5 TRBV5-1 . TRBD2 TGCGCCACCGGCGGGGGAGAGACCCAGTACTTC CATGGGETQYF